These T cell receptor beta chains were read from a single sample in a study of human T cells and chemical hapten exposure. A single record per CDR3 protein comes from TCRdb applying MiXCR to the RACE reads. Here the sample spans approximately 80,000 distinct CDR3 sequences, around 11% being singletons. Sample: whole blood, taken in connection with sensitization to the hapten diphenylcyclopropenone (DPC). The receptor set was obtained from a woman aged 45-65 years with alopecia areata. Some clones in this sample may be carry-over from other donors' samples. Each CDR3 is given with its conserved first and last residue. D genes are given only for firm matches. Size tells how often a clone was seen (once, few, many) or the class of an expanded clone, and some rows leave it out.

cdr3_nt,cdr3_aa,v_call,d_call,clone_size,j_call
TGTGCCAGCAGCTTGGATAGCAATCAGCCCCAGCATTTT,CASSLDSNQPQHF,TRBV5-5,NA,many,TRBJ1-5
TGTGCCAGCAGCCCCCAGGGCAGGACGCAGTATTTT,CASSPQGRTQYF,TRBV11-1,NA,few,TRBJ2-3
TGTGCCAGCAGCCTAACCTACGAGCAGTACTTC,CASSLTYEQYF,TRBV28,NA,many,TRBJ2-7
TGCAGTGCCGTAGACCCAAACCCAGGATACGAGCAGTACTTC,CSAVDPNPGYEQYF,TRBV20-1,NA,NA,TRBJ2-7
TGTGCTAGTGGTCTTGAACTCGGAGAGAGTGTTGCAACTAATGAAAAACTGTTTTTT,CASGLELGESVATNEKLFF,TRBV12-5,NA,few,TRBJ1-4
TGTGCCAGTAGTTGGGCAGGTAATCAGCCCCAGCATTTT,CASSWAGNQPQHF,TRBV19,NA,NA,TRBJ1-5
TGTGCCAGCAGCCTCCCCCCCCCCAGCTACGAGCAGTACTTC,CASSLPPPSYEQYF,TRBV28,NA,few,TRBJ2-7
TGTGCCAGCAGCTCGCAGGGGATAGCTAATGAAAAACTGTTTTTT,CASSSQGIANEKLFF,TRBV9,NA,NA,TRBJ1-4
TGCAGCGTTCAGGACAGGAATGAGCAGTTCTTC,CSVQDRNEQFF,TRBV29-1,TRBD1,NA,TRBJ2-1
TGTGCCAGCAGTTTTGGGGGGGCTCCGGGCGAAAGCATTCAGTACTTC,CASSFGGAPGESIQYF,TRBV28,NA,NA,TRBJ2-4
TGTGCCAGCAGCCCGGGGGACAGGCCGAACACTGAAGCTTTCTTT,CASSPGDRPNTEAFF,TRBV7-3,TRBD1,few,TRBJ1-1
TGTGCCAGCACGGACGGACTAGCGGGATCCTACAATGAGCAGTTCTTC,CASTDGLAGSYNEQFF,TRBV28,TRBD2,many,TRBJ2-1
TGTGCCAGCAGCCGAGGAACAGGGCGAATGGGACAGTACTTC,CASSRGTGRMGQYF,TRBV5-5,NA,NA,TRBJ2-7
TGTGCCAGTAGTGGACTTGACAGTAGCAATCAGCCCCAGCATTTT,CASSGLDSSNQPQHF,TRBV19,NA,NA,TRBJ1-5